The 16 T cell receptor beta chains below come from one sample, sequenced in a study of blood T cell repertoires in COVID-19. Sequencing used immunoSEQ multiplex PCR; TCRdb keeps in-frame clones, though not all of them. Of 410,000 or so clones listed, around 91% are singletons. The specimen sequenced was peripheral blood. These receptors originate from a woman aged 40-49 years with COVID-19, enrolled during active disease.

The CDR3, as DNA: TGCGCCAGCAGCCAAGGGCAGACATACAATCAGCCCCAGCATTTT. It translates to CASSQGQTYNQPQHF. The J gene is TRBJ1-5, the V gene TRBV4-1; no reliable D call. The germline V gene encodes CDR1 MGHRA and CDR2 YSYEKL. V was cut by 1 base and J by 3 bases, with 10 bases left in between. CDR3 length: 15 residues.

The gene calls are TRBV4-1 and TRBJ1-1; the match to TRBD1 covers 12 bases. The J segment lost 7 bases and the V segment lost 4 bases, leaving 10 bases of the junction unmatched. The CDR3 consists of 16 residues. Germline V gives CDR1 MGHRA, CDR2 YSYEKL. CDR3 residues: CASSPGDRGLGVEAFF. CDR3 DNA sequence: TGCGCCAGCAGCCCAGGGGACAGGGGGCTTGGGGTTGAAGCTTTCTTT.

The chain links TRBV3-1 (or the pseudogene TRBV3-2) to TRBJ2-5, with 12 bases lining up with TRBD1. Looked up from germline, CDR1 is LGHDT and CDR2 is YNNKEL (reference sequence). After removal of 3 bases from V and 4 bases from J, the junction contained 9 bases not matched to a gene. There are 17 residues in the CDR3. CDR3 in amino acids: CASSHVRDRGPGETQYF. The CDR3 nucleotides are TGTGCCAGCAGCCACGTACGGGACAGGGGGCCAGGAGAGACCCAGTACTTC.

In this sample, this clone turned up once. This chain joins TRBV4-3 and TRBJ1-4; a weak D match, TRBD1 (6 bases). The CDR3 extends over 16 amino acids. The V gene's germline CDR1 is LGHNA and CDR2 YSLEER. V dropped 1 base and J dropped 7 bases, with 16 bases sitting between them. CDR3 loop: CASSQGGGGASEKLFF. CDR3 DNA sequence: TGCGCCAGCAGCCAAGGGGGTGGGGGGGCGAGTGAAAAACTGTTTTTT.

CDR3 DNA sequence: TGTGCCAGCAGCTTGAGGACAGGGGGCGTGAACACTGAAGCTTTCTTT. Translation gives CASSLRTGGVNTEAFF. The chain combines TRBV7-2 with TRBJ1-1, with 11 bases fitting TRBD1. The germline gives CDR1 SGHTA, CDR2 FQGNSA. The CDR3 totals 16 residues. The V and J ends lost 3 bases and 0 bases, in that order; junction bases with no gene match: 3.

This chain joins TRBV9 and TRBJ2-2; 7 positions agree with TRBD2. The CDR3 consists of 16 residues. CDR1 is SGDLS and CDR2 is YYNGEE in the germline V gene. The J segment lost 7 bases and the V segment lost 2 bases, leaving 11 bases of the junction unmatched. The CDR3 loop is CASSVDRAGFGGELFF. In DNA form, the CDR3 reads TGTGCCAGCAGCGTTGATCGAGCGGGGTTTGGCGGGGAGCTGTTTTTT.

V and J are TRBV4-3 and TRBJ1-6; D is perhaps TRBD1 (5 bases). Looked up from germline, CDR1 is LGHNA and CDR2 is YSLEER. The CDR3 has 16 residues. V gave up 3 bases and J gave up 9 bases, with 18 bases separating them. CDR3 region: CASSHTPRDELSPLHF. DNA of the CDR3: TGCGCCAGCAGCCACACCCCGCGGGACGAACTTTCACCCCTCCACTTT.

The genes are TRBV29-1 and TRBJ1-2, with D unclear. V lost 4 bases and J 7 bases, leaving 10 bases between the germline ends. Germline-derived CDR1 and CDR2 are SQVTM and ANQGSEA. The CDR3 loop spans 11 amino acids. The CDR3 region has the DNA TGCAGCGTTGGGAGGGATGCTGGCTACACCTTC. Its protein is CSVGRDAGYTF.

The V gene is TRBV7-9, the J gene TRBJ1-4; a weak D match, TRBD1 (5 bases). This CDR3 has 15 residues. Germline V CDR1 and CDR2: SEHNR, FQNEAQ (reference sequence). Trimming pared 1 base from V and 8 bases from J, leaving 14 bases between. The CDR3 loop is CASSLGRQGEEKLFF. CDR3 in DNA: TGTGCCAGCAGCTTAGGAAGGCAGGGTGAGGAAAAACTGTTTTTT.

CDR3 DNA: TGTGCCAGCAGCCAAGCTGAGGGACTCGGTGGCTACACCTTC. Protein product: CASSQAEGLGGYTF. The chain is built from TRBV3-1 (or the pseudogene TRBV3-2) and TRBJ1-2; D perhaps matches TRBD1 (5 bases). V was clipped by 1 base and J by 7 bases, with 13 bases between them. The CDR3 runs to 14 residues. CDR1 is LGHDT and CDR2 is YNNKEL in the germline V gene (reference sequence).

This clone was detected only a few times. The genes are TRBV29-1 and TRBJ2-7, with D possibly being TRBD2 (5 bases). The length of the CDR3 is 11 residues. V lost 6 bases, J lost 3 bases, and 9 bases lay in between. CDR1 SQVTM and CDR2 ANQGSEA come from the germline V gene. As DNA, the CDR3 is TGCAGCGTCGGGAACTACTACGAGCAGTACTTC. This sequence encodes CSVGNYYEQYF.

The rearrangement uses TRBV29-1 and TRBJ2-2, with 7 bases identical to TRBD1. Germline CDR1 SQVTM, CDR2 ANQGSEA. J lost 7 bases, V lost 2 bases, and 7 bases had no gene match. The CDR3 has 14 residues. CDR3 coding DNA: TGCAGCGTTGAACAGGGGGTCGGGGTCGGGGAGCTGTTTTTT. Translated, it gives CSVEQGVGVGELFF.

The chain combines TRBV5-1 with TRBJ1-5, with a possible D match to TRBD1 (5 bases). The V gene lost 4 bases and the J gene lost 4 bases, with 9 bases spanning the gap. Germline CDR1 SGHRS, CDR2 YFSETQ. The CDR3 loop spans 13 amino acids. The CDR3 loop is CASSRDRNQPQHF. CDR3 coding DNA: TGCGCCAGCAGCCGCGACAGAAATCAGCCCCAGCATTTT.

The chain employs TRBV28 and TRBJ2-4; 8 bases fit TRBD1. With V trimmed by 9 bases and J by 8 bases, 9 bases remained unmatched. Germline V gene lookup returns CDR1 MDHEN and CDR2 SYDVKM. CDR3 length equals 13 residues. In nucleotides, the CDR3 is TGTGCCAGTCACGGACAGGGCTGGGACATTCAGTACTTC. Residues: CASHGQGWDIQYF.

A single count supports this clone. The chain recombines TRBV28 with TRBJ1-1; perhaps TRBD1 as D (5 bases). V was pared by 6 bases and J by 5 bases, with 10 bases between. CDR3 length: 12 residues. CDR1 is MDHEN and CDR2 is SYDVKM in the germline V gene. The CDR3 is CASRPKGTEAFF. In DNA, the CDR3 is TGTGCCAGCAGGCCCAAGGGGACTGAAGCTTTCTTT.

CDR3 in DNA: TGTGCCAGCAGCTTAGGCCCTCCCGGAGCGACTAATGAAAAACTGTTTTTT. Translating gives CASSLGPPGATNEKLFF. The chain is built from TRBV7-2 and TRBJ1-4, with D unclear. Per germline, CDR1 SGHTA and CDR2 FQGNSA. This CDR3 has 17 residues. Trimming took off 1 base at V and 2 bases at J, with 14 bases between the two ends.